These 22 T cell receptor beta chains share one sample of origin, sequenced in a study of memory B cells and T cells in multiple sclerosis. Generated by immunoSEQ multiplex PCR, the TCRdb table keeps only in-frame clones and is missing some. The table records about 14,000 clones, roughly two thirds of them present only once. The sequenced sample was memory (CD45RO+) CD4+ T cells from blood. These TCRs come from a human donor with multiple sclerosis.

The chain employs TRBV7-2 and TRBJ1-3; the match to TRBD1 covers 7 bases. The CDR3 length is 17 residues. In germline, CDR1 is SGHTA, CDR2 FQGNSA. J gave up 0 bases and V 3 bases, and 8 bases lay outside the gene matches. The CDR3 here is CASSFGQVESSGNTIYF. As DNA, the CDR3 is TGTGCCAGCAGCTTTGGACAGGTAGAATCCTCTGGAAACACCATATATTTT.

This clone was detected only a few times. The rearrangement links TRBV5-1 to TRBJ2-7; 7 bases line up with TRBD1. Germline-derived CDR1 and CDR2 are SGHRS and YFSETQ. This CDR3 has 14 residues. With 4 bases clipped from V and 2 bases from J, the junction kept 6 bases outside the gene matches. CDR3: CASSPVGQAYEQYF. CDR3 coding DNA: TGCGCCAGCAGCCCGGTAGGACAGGCCTACGAGCAGTACTTC.

The chain recombines TRBV6-5 with TRBJ2-7; D may be TRBD1 (6 bases). This CDR3 comprises 15 residues. V was clipped by 7 bases and J by 2 bases, with 18 bases between them. Germline V lookup: CDR1 MNHEY, CDR2 SVGAGI. The CDR3 DNA follows: TGTGCCAGCAACGAAATAAAGGCAGGGGCCTACGAGCAGTACTTC. Translating gives CASNEIKAGAYEQYF.

This chain uses TRBV5-1 with TRBJ2-7; D may be TRBD2 (6 bases). The germline V and J ends were trimmed by 4 bases and 2 bases, with 19 bases remaining between them. The CDR3 is made up of 16 amino acids. Germline V gene sequence: CDR1 SGHRS, CDR2 YFSETQ. The CDR3 loop reads CASSPSVSGNTYEQYF. DNA for the CDR3: TGCGCCAGCAGCCCCTCCGTTAGCGGAAATACCTACGAGCAGTACTTC.

This rearrangement joins TRBV5-1 to TRBJ2-3; a possible D gene is TRBD1 (5 bases). CDR1 is SGHRS and CDR2 is YFSETQ in the germline V gene. CDR3 size: 15 residues. V was shortened by 0 bases and J by 5 bases, with 13 bases between the two germline ends. This chain's CDR3 is CASSLGSQGKDTQYF. In DNA, the CDR3 is TGCGCCAGCAGCTTGGGATCGCAGGGCAAAGATACGCAGTATTTT.

This rearrangement joins TRBV5-1 to TRBJ1-1; D remains unclear. Germline V gives CDR1 SGHRS, CDR2 YFSETQ. The V and J ends lost 2 bases and 7 bases respectively, with 24 bases between them. The CDR3 has 17 amino acids. CDR3 sequence reads: CASSLDLSGQTVFEAFF. CDR3 DNA sequence: TGCGCCAGCAGCTTAGACCTGTCTGGGCAGACCGTTTTTGAAGCTTTCTTT. The complete variable domain, with remaining parts taken from reference TRBV5-1 and TRBJ1-1, reads KAGVTQTPRYLIKTRGQQVTLSCSPISGHRSVSWYQQTPGQGLQFLFEYFSETQRNKGNFPGRFSGRQFSNSRSEMNVSTLELGDSALYLCASSLDLSGQTVFEAFFGQGTRLTVV.

This clone turned up a few times. The chain uses TRBV10-2 and TRBJ1-4; D not certain. CDR1 is WSHSY, CDR2 SAAADI, per germline. The CDR3 consists of 13 residues. V was shortened by 4 bases and J by 8 bases, with 11 bases between the two germline ends. The CDR3 coding sequence is TGCGCCAGCAGTGGAAGCCACCGGGAAAAACTGTTTTTT. It yields the protein CASSGSHREKLFF.

A word on this clone: The junction departs from the called germline gene at one end, perhaps through a read error. Other DNA sequences from this sample encode an identical CDR3 as well. The chain is built from TRBV29-1 and TRBJ1-4; TRBD1 matches 9 bases. CDR1 is SQVTM and CDR2 is ANQGSEA in the germline V gene. This CDR3 comprises 13 residues. The CDR3 reads CSAIQGAGEKLFF. Here the CDR3 DNA reads TGCAGCGCCATACAGGGGGCAGGGGAAAAATTGTTTTTT.

V gene TRBV29-1 combines with J gene TRBJ2-3, with D perhaps matching TRBD1 (5 bases). Trimming removed 5 bases from V and 4 bases from J, with 10 bases in between. The length of the CDR3 is 12 residues. CDR1 and CDR2 from the germline V gene are SQVTM and ANQGSEA. The CDR3 loop is CSVQLGADTQYF. CDR3 nucleotide sequence: TGCAGCGTTCAGCTAGGGGCAGATACGCAGTATTTT.

The chain has TRBV28 and TRBJ2-7; TRBD1 matches at 7 bases. The CDR3 has 15 amino acids. CDR1 MDHEN and CDR2 SYDVKM come from the germline V gene. The trim removed 5 bases at V and 2 bases at J, leaving 9 bases unmatched. For the CDR3, the DNA is TGTGCCAGCAGTCCCCAGACAGGGTTCGCCTACGAGCAGTACTTC. Translated: CASSPQTGFAYEQYF.

The rearrangement links TRBV28 to TRBJ1-1; D remains unclear. The ends were cut back, 3 bases at V and 6 bases at J, with 11 bases in the middle. This CDR3 spans 13 amino acids. Looked up from germline, CDR1 is MDHEN and CDR2 is SYDVKM. The CDR3 DNA reads as TGTGCCAGCAGTTTGGGGAGCATATCTGAAGCTTTCTTT. Translating it yields CASSLGSISEAFF. Filled out from reference TRBV28 and TRBJ1-1, the complete variable domain reads DVKVTQSSRYLVKRTGEKVFLECVQDMDHENMFWYRQDPGLGLRLIYFSYDVKMKEKGDIPEGYSVSREKKERFSLILESASTNQTSMYLCASSLGSISEAFFGQGTRLTVV.

The CDR3: CASSSGTGGLKNIQYF. The CDR3 coding sequence is TGTGCCAGCAGTTCCGGGACAGGGGGACTAAAAAACATTCAGTACTTC. The V gene is TRBV6-5, the J gene TRBJ2-4; 11 bases line up with TRBD1. Germline lookup yields CDR1 MNHEY and CDR2 SVGAGI. The CDR3 totals 16 residues. V lost 4 bases to trimming and J lost 4 bases; unmatched junction nucleotides: 6.

V gene TRBV27 combines with J gene TRBJ1-5, with TRBD1 matching 10 bases. This CDR3 is 15 amino acids long. From germline, CDR1 is MNHEY and CDR2 SMNVEV (reference sequence). The V and J ends lost 8 bases and 7 bases, in that order; junction bases with no gene match: 11. The CDR3 sequence is CASRQGASISQPQHF. CDR3 DNA sequence: TGTGCCAGCCGACAGGGGGCCTCCATTTCGCAGCCCCAGCATTTT.

The chain carries TRBV6-6 and TRBJ2-7; TRBD2 agrees at 13 bases. V was clipped by 2 bases and J by 5 bases; unmatched bases: 3. The CDR3 totals 15 residues. The germline gives CDR1 MNHNY, CDR2 SVGAGI (reference sequence). CDR3 nucleotides: TGTGCCAGCAGTTACAGACTAGCGGGAGGAGACGAGCAGTACTTC. It specifies CASSYRLAGGDEQYF.

J is TRBJ1-5 and V is TRBV6-1; TRBD1 matches 12 bases. Germline trimming cut 8 bases from V and 6 bases from J; bases unmatched to any gene: 5. There are 14 residues in the CDR3. CDR1 and CDR2 (germline): MNHNS, SASEGT. This CDR3 reads CASEGTGGLQPQHF. CDR3 nucleotides: TGTGCCAGCGAAGGGACAGGGGGCCTTCAGCCCCAGCATTTT.

The table lists this clone with a few counts. The V and J genes are TRBV5-4 and TRBJ2-5; D not certain. CDR3 size: 13 residues. V was pared by 4 bases and J by 0 bases, with 7 bases between. Germline assignment: CDR1 SGHNT and CDR2 YYREEE (reference sequence). The CDR3 DNA reads as TGTGCCAGCAGCGTGCTACACCAAGAGACCCAGTACTTC. Translating it yields CASSVLHQETQYF.

This chain joins TRBV5-1 and TRBJ2-7; possible D gene TRBD2, 6 bases. Trimming shortened V by 3 bases and J by 5 bases, and 27 bases separated the two germline ends. This CDR3 is built from 18 residues. Looked up from germline, CDR1 is SGHRS and CDR2 is YFSETQ. CDR3 in amino acids: CASSYRRVEEGGRDEQYF. CDR3 sequence (DNA): TGCGCCAGCAGCTACCGCAGGGTCGAGGAGGGCGGTCGGGACGAGCAGTACTTC. Filled out from reference TRBV5-1 and TRBJ2-7, the complete variable domain reads KAGVTQTPRYLIKTRGQQVTLSCSPISGHRSVSWYQQTPGQGLQFLFEYFSETQRNKGNFPGRFSGRQFSNSRSEMNVSTLELGDSALYLCASSYRRVEEGGRDEQYFGPGTRLTVT.

This chain joins TRBV28 and TRBJ1-1; TRBD1 is a possible D gene (5 bases). There are 14 residues in the CDR3. Trimming stripped 8 bases from V and 4 bases from J, with 17 bases between. Germline-derived CDR1 and CDR2 are MDHEN and SYDVKM. In DNA, the CDR3 is TGTGCCAGCCGGGACTCCATCGGGGTCACTGAAGCTTTCTTT. Translating it yields CASRDSIGVTEAFF.

The V and J genes are TRBV27 and TRBJ2-3; TRBD2 agrees at 15 bases. The CDR3 is 17 residues long. V lost 4 bases and J lost 6; bases outside the gene matches: 8. The V gene's germline CDR1 is MNHEY and CDR2 SMNVEV (reference sequence). The CDR3, as DNA: TGTGCCAGCAGTTCCAGGGGGACTAGCGGGGGGCCGGATACGCAGTATTTT. Residues: CASSSRGTSGGPDTQYF.

In DNA, the CDR3 is TGTGCCTGGACCCCCGGGACAGGGGGCTACGAGCAGTACTTC. Protein: CAWTPGTGGYEQYF. This chain uses TRBV30 with TRBJ2-5; 11 nucleotides line up with TRBD1. Gene TRBJ2-7 matches the end of the DNA better, so the J call may be wrong. Germline CDR1 and CDR2: GTSNPN and SVGIG (reference sequence). This CDR3 spans 14 amino acids.

This chain uses TRBV5-1 with TRBJ2-3; the match to TRBD2 covers 9 bases. This CDR3 has 16 amino acids. Germline V lookup: CDR1 SGHRS, CDR2 YFSETQ. V lost 4 bases, J lost 0 bases, and 6 bases stayed unmatched. The CDR3 here is CASSPPSGESTDTQYF. The CDR3 DNA follows: TGCGCCAGCAGCCCCCCTAGCGGGGAGAGCACAGATACGCAGTATTTT.

This clone was picked up a small number of times. The V and J genes are TRBV18 and TRBJ1-1, with TRBD1 as a possible D gene (6 bases). The CDR3 has 17 amino acids. Trimming pared 4 bases from V and 1 base from J, leaving 19 bases between. In germline, CDR1 is KGHSH, CDR2 LQKENI. The CDR3 DNA follows: TGTGCCAGCTCACAACAGGGTGGTGAGGTTAGGAACACTGAAGCTTTCTTT. Encoded protein: CASSQQGGEVRNTEAFF.